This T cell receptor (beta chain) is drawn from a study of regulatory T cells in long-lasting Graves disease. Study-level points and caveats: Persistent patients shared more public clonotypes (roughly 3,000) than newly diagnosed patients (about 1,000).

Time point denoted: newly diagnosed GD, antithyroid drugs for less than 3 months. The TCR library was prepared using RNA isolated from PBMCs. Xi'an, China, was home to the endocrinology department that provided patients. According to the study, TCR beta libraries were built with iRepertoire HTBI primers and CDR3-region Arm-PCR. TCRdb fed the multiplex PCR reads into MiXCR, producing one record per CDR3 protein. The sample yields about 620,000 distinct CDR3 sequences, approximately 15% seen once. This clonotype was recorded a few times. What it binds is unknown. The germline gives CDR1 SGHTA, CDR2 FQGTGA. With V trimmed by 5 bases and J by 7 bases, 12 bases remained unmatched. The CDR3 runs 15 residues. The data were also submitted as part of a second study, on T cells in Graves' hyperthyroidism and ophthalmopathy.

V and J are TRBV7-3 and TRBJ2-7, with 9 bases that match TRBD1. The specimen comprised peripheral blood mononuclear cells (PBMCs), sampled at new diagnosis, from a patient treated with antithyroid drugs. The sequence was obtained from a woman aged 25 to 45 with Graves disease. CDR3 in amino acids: CASSPDGQGTQEQYF. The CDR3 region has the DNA TGTGCCAGCAGCCCCGACGGACAGGGGACGCAAGAGCAGTACTTC. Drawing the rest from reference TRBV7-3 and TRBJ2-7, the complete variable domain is GAGVSQTPSNKVTEKGKYVELRCDPISGHTALYWYRQSLGQGPEFLIYFQGTGAADDSGLPNDRFFAVRPEGSVSTLKIQRTERGDSAVYLCASSPDGQGTQEQYFGPGTRLTVT.